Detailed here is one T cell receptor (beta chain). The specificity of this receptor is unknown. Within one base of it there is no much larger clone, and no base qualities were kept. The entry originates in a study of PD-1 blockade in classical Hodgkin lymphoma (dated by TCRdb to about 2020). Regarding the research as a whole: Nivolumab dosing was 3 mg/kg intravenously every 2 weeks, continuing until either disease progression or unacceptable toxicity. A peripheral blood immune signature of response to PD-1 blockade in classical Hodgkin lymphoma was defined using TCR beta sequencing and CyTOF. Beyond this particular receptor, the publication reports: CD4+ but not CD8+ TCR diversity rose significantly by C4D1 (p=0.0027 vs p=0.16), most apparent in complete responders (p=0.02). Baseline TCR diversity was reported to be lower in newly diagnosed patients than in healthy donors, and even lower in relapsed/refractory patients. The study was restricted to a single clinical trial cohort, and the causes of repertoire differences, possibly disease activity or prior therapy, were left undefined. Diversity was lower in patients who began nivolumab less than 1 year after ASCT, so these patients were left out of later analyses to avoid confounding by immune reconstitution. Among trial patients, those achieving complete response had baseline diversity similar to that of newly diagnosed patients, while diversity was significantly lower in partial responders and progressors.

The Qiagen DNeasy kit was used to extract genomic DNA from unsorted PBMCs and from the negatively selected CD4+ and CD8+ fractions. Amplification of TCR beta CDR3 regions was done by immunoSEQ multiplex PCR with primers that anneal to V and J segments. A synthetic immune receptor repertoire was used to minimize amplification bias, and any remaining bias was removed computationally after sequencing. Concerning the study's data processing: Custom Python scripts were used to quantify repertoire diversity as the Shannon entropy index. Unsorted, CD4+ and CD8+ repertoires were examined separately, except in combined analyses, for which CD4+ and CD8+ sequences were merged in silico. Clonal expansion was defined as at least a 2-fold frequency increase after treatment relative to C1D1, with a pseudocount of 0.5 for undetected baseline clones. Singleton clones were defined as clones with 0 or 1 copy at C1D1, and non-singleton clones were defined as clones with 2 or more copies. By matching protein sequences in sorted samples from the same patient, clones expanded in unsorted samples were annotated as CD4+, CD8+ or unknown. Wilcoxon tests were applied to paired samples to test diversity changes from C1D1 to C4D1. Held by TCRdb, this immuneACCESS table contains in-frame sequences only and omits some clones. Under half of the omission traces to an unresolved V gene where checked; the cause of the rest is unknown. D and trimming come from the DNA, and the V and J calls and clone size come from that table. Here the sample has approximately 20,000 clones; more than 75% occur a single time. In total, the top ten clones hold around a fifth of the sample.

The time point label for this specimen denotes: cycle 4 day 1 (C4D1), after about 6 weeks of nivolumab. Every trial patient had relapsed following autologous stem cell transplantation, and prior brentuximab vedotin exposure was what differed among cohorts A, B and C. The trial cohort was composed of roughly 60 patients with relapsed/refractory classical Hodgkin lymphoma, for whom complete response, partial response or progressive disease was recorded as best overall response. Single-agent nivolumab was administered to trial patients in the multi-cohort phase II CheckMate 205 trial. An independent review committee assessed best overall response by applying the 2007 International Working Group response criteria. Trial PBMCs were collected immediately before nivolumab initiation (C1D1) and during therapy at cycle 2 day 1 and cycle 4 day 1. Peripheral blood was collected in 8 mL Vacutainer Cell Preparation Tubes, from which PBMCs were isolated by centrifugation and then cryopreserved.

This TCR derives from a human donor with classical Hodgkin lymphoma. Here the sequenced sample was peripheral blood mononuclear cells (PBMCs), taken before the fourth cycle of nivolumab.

DNA sequence: TGTGCCAGCTCACCAGGGACAGGCCAAATCCTGTGGGGATCACCCCTCCACTTT. This is translated as CASSPGTGQILWGSPLHF. Here the chain combines TRBV18 and TRBJ1-6, with 8 junctional bases fitting TRBD1. From the cysteine up to the phenylalanine, the CDR3 has a length of 18 residues. Solely the CDR3 DNA is kept, with 54 bases framed from the first base. V lost 2 bases and J lost 10 bases, and the count of bases not matched to a germline gene is 16. The germline V gene yields KGHSH for CDR1 and LQKENI for CDR2.